Below, 24 T cell receptor beta chains from the same sample are listed, as sequenced in a study of control samples from healthy donors and cancer patients. Clones were read by immunoSEQ multiplex PCR, and TCRdb kept only the in-frame ones, dropping some. The sample consists of 100,000 or so clones, approximately 86% of them appearing once. The sequenced sample consisted of blood. These receptors were obtained from a woman in her 50s in good health.

The rearrangement uses TRBV7-2 and TRBJ2-5, with 9 bases identical to TRBD1. CDR1 and CDR2 from the germline V gene are SGHTA and FQGNSA. The CDR3 loop spans 17 amino acids. Trimming at V came to 3 bases and at J to 5 bases, leaving 13 bases not matched to a gene. CDR3 residues: CASSFSNTGGLVETQYF. For the CDR3, the DNA is TGTGCCAGCAGCTTCTCCAATACAGGGGGCTTAGTGGAGACCCAGTACTTC. Full variable domain (remainder filled in from reference TRBV7-2 and TRBJ2-5): GAGVSQSPSNKVTEKGKDVELRCDPISGHTALYWYRQSLGQGLEFLIYFQGNSAPDKSGLPSDRFSAERTGGSVSTLTIQRTQQEDSAVYLCASSFSNTGGLVETQYFGPGTRLLVL.

V and J are TRBV6-2 or TRBV6-3 and TRBJ1-5; TRBD1 might be the D (5 bases). This CDR3 is 13 amino acids long. Germline values: CDR1 MNHEY, CDR2 SVGEGT. V dropped 2 bases and J dropped 7 bases, with 9 bases sitting between them. The CDR3 here is CASSYKGRQPQHF. CDR3 bases: TGTGCCAGCAGTTACAAGGGGAGGCAGCCCCAGCATTTT.

The chain uses TRBV6-5 and TRBJ2-1; 15 bases agree with TRBD2. The CDR3 extends over 14 amino acids. Per germline, CDR1 MNHEY and CDR2 SVGAGI. V gave up 6 bases and J gave up 9 bases; unmatched junction bases: 3. The chain's CDR3 is CASRWTSGRAEQFF. CDR3 DNA sequence: TGTGCCAGCAGATGGACTAGCGGGAGGGCTGAGCAGTTCTTC.

The gene calls are TRBV7-2 and TRBJ1-6, with 9 nucleotides matching TRBD1. The ends lost 7 bases at V and 9 bases at J; junction bases unmatched: 13. In germline, CDR1 is SGHTA, CDR2 FQGNSA. The CDR3 is made up of 16 amino acids. The CDR3 DNA reads TGTGCCAGCACCCGAAAGTGGACAGGGGAGACTTCACCCCTCCACTTT. It yields the protein CASTRKWTGETSPLHF. Full variable domain (outside the CDR3, taken from reference TRBV7-2 and TRBJ1-6): GAGVSQSPSNKVTEKGKDVELRCDPISGHTALYWYRQSLGQGLEFLIYFQGNSAPDKSGLPSDRFSAERTGGSVSTLTIQRTQQEDSAVYLCASTRKWTGETSPLHFGNGTRLTVT.

The rearrangement joins TRBV5-4 to TRBJ2-1, with D tentatively TRBD2 (6 bases). Trimming shortened V by 4 bases and J by 5 bases, and 16 bases separated the two germline ends. Germline loops: CDR1 SGHNT, CDR2 YYREEE (reference sequence). The CDR3 contains 15 residues. CDR3 sequence reads: CASSVGGTQDNEQFF. As DNA, the CDR3 is TGTGCCAGCAGCGTGGGCGGGACCCAAGACAATGAGCAGTTCTTC.

The chain has TRBV2 and TRBJ1-2; D unresolved. The V gene lost 1 base and the J gene lost 8 bases, with 11 bases spanning the gap. Germline V CDR1 and CDR2: SNHLY, FYNNEI. The CDR3 covers 13 residues. In nucleotides, the CDR3 is TGTGCCAGCAGTGAAGTTTGGGGTCGCGGCTACACCTTC. Encoded protein: CASSEVWGRGYTF. Drawing the rest from reference TRBV2 and TRBJ1-2, the complete variable domain is EPEVTQTPSHQVTQMGQEVILRCVPISNHLYFYWYRQILGQKVEFLVSFYNNEISEKSEIFDDQFSVERPDGSNFTLKIRSTKLEDSAMYFCASSEVWGRGYTFGSGTRLTVV.

This clone was seen just once. V and J are TRBV10-3 and TRBJ1-1; TRBD1 is a possible D gene (5 bases). V lost 6 bases and J lost 2, with 19 bases in between. Looked up from germline, CDR1 is ENHRY and CDR2 is SYGVKD. CDR3 length: 16 amino acids. The CDR3 spells CAIRRGVRGVNTEAFF. CDR3 nucleotide sequence: TGTGCCATCAGAAGGGGTGTGAGGGGTGTAAACACTGAAGCTTTCTTT.

This clone was seen just once. V usage is TRBV2 and J usage is TRBJ1-5; D is perhaps TRBD1 (6 bases). Trimming stripped 7 bases from V and 2 bases from J, with 15 bases between. The germline CDR1 and CDR2 sequences are SNHLY and FYNNEI. The CDR3 length is 15 residues. CDR3 in amino acids: CASKRRGTRNQPQHF. The CDR3 DNA reads TGTGCCAGCAAGCGAAGGGGGACCCGCAATCAGCCCCAGCATTTT. The full variable domain, completed using reference TRBV2 and TRBJ1-5, is EPEVTQTPSHQVTQMGQEVILRCVPISNHLYFYWYRQILGQKVEFLVSFYNNEISEKSEIFDDQFSVERPDGSNFTLKIRSTKLEDSAMYFCASKRRGTRNQPQHFGDGTRLSIL.

The chain has TRBV6-5 and TRBJ2-7; D gene uncertain. CDR1 is MNHEY, CDR2 SVGAGI, per germline. The CDR3 sequence is 13 residues long. Trimming shortened V by 6 bases and J by 6 bases, and 15 bases separated the two germline ends. CDR3 sequence: CASRRKVESEQYF. The DNA of the CDR3 is TGTGCCAGCAGGCGTAAGGTAGAAAGCGAGCAGTACTTC.

The rearrangement joins TRBV5-1 to TRBJ2-3; TRBD2 might be the D (6 bases). The CDR3 is made up of 15 amino acids. V lost 4 bases, J lost 1 base, and 13 bases lay in between. Germline V gene lookup returns CDR1 SGHRS and CDR2 YFSETQ. The CDR3 region is CASSGGRGGTDTQYF. The DNA for the CDR3 is TGCGCCAGCAGCGGGGGGAGAGGGGGCACAGATACGCAGTATTTT.

The chain employs TRBV7-9 and TRBJ2-1; D remains ambiguous. Germline V lookup: CDR1 SEHNR, CDR2 FQNEAQ (reference sequence). This CDR3 region has 14 residues. V was cut by 5 bases and J by 4 bases, with 12 bases left in between. CDR3 in amino acids: CASSPIRKYNEQFF. CDR3 sequence (DNA): TGTGCCAGCAGCCCAATCAGGAAGTACAATGAGCAGTTCTTC.

The chain links TRBV3-1 (or the pseudogene TRBV3-2) to TRBJ2-7, with 10 nucleotides matching TRBD1. CDR1 is LGHDT, CDR2 YNNKEL, per germline (reference sequence). The CDR3 spans 13 residues. Trimming at V came to 4 bases and at J to 4 bases, leaving 1 base not matched to a gene. The CDR3 sequence is CASSRDRGYEQYF. CDR3 coding DNA: TGTGCCAGCAGCCGGGACAGGGGTTACGAGCAGTACTTC.

This clone was seen a few times. The chain employs TRBV3-1 (or the pseudogene TRBV3-2) and TRBJ1-1; D gene ambiguous. Trimming cost V 2 bases and J 1 base, with 5 bases left between them. The CDR3 spans 13 residues. Germline CDR1 LGHDT, CDR2 YNNKEL (reference sequence). Written as DNA, the CDR3 is TGTGCCAGCAGCCAACTACAGAACACTGAAGCTTTCTTT. Amino acid sequence: CASSQLQNTEAFF.

This clone has just a few counts. This chain joins TRBV7-8 and TRBJ2-7, with D possibly matching TRBD2 (5 bases). Trimming shortened V by 2 bases and J by 0 bases, and 14 bases separated the two germline ends. CDR1 is SGHVS, CDR2 FQNEAQ, per germline. CDR3 length: 16 residues. The CDR3 DNA reads as TGTGCCAGCAGCTTAAGAAAACAGACTACCTCCTACGAGCAGTACTTC. Its protein is CASSLRKQTTSYEQYF.

The chain carries TRBV13 and TRBJ2-5, with D perhaps TRBD1 or TRBD2 (6 bases each). V lost 1 base, J lost 5 bases, and 20 bases lay in between. Germline V gene data show CDR1 as PRHDT and CDR2 as FYEKMQ (reference sequence). The CDR3 runs to 17 residues. The CDR3 DNA reads as TGTGCCAGCAGCTTAGCGGAGGGGGTGATTGGACGGGAGACCCAGTACTTC. Encoded protein: CASSLAEGVIGRETQYF.

The chain combines TRBV18 with TRBJ2-5; D may be TRBD1 (5 bases). CDR1 and CDR2 (germline): KGHSH, LQKENI. Deletions cut 0 bases from V and 3 bases from J, with 11 bases between. The CDR3 length is 15 residues. The DNA of the CDR3 is TGTGCCAGCTCACCACCCTGGACAAATGAAGAGACCCAGTACTTC. It encodes CASSPPWTNEETQYF.

This clone turned up a few times. The V gene is TRBV7-2, the J gene TRBJ2-1, with 14 nucleotides matching TRBD2. This CDR3 has 18 amino acids. With V trimmed by 1 base and J by 3 bases, 5 bases remained unmatched. Germline V gene lookup returns CDR1 SGHTA and CDR2 FQGNSA. The CDR3 here is CASSLEGTSGRFYNEQFF. The CDR3 DNA follows: TGTGCCAGCAGCTTAGAGGGGACTAGCGGGAGATTCTACAATGAGCAGTTCTTC.

This chain connects TRBV10-3 to TRBJ2-5; a possible D gene is TRBD2 (6 bases). The germline gives CDR1 ENHRY, CDR2 SYGVKD. The CDR3 has 14 residues. The germline V and J ends were trimmed by 5 bases and 10 bases, with 20 bases remaining between them. The CDR3 protein is CAISTNRAGWDQYF. The DNA for the CDR3 is TGTGCCATCAGTACTAACCGGGCGGGGTGGGACCAGTACTTC.

The V call is TRBV6-5, the J call TRBJ1-3, with D possibly matching TRBD1 (6 bases). CDR3 length equals 14 residues. V lost 6 bases and J lost 3, with 12 bases in between. The germline CDR1 and CDR2 sequences are MNHEY and SVGAGI. CDR3 sequence reads: CASRVQGRGNTIYF. Here the CDR3 DNA reads TGTGCCAGCAGGGTACAGGGTCGTGGAAACACCATATATTTT.

The J gene is TRBJ2-1, the V gene TRBV11-2; 7 positions agree with TRBD2. CDR3 size: 17 residues. The germline V gene has CDR1 SGHAT and CDR2 FQNNGV. V lost 5 bases and J lost 2; bases outside the gene matches: 12. The CDR3 reads CASSIKRDHLTYNEQFF. The DNA of the CDR3 is TGTGCCAGCAGCATTAAGCGGGACCACCTAACCTACAATGAGCAGTTCTTC. Filled out from reference TRBV11-2 and TRBJ2-1, the complete variable domain reads EAGVAQSPRYKIIEKRQSVAFWCNPISGHATLYWYQQILGQGPKLLIQFQNNGVVDDSQLPKDRFSAERLKGVDSTLKIQPAKLEDSAVYLCASSIKRDHLTYNEQFFGPGTRLTVL.

CDR3: CASSDISYGYTF. The DNA for the CDR3 is TGTGCCAGCAGTGACATCTCCTATGGCTACACCTTC. The chain has TRBV2 and TRBJ1-2; D remains ambiguous. The CDR3 extends over 12 amino acids. The germline V gene encodes CDR1 SNHLY and CDR2 FYNNEI. The germline V and J ends were trimmed by 3 bases and 4 bases, with 6 bases remaining between them.

The chain employs TRBV19 and TRBJ2-3; TRBD1 matches at 9 bases. V gave up 5 bases and J gave up 5 bases; unmatched junction bases: 5. CDR3 length: 14 residues. Germline V CDR1 and CDR2: LNHDA, SQIVND (reference sequence). CDR3 sequence (DNA): TGTGCCAGTAGTGCAACAGGGGGCTTAGATACGCAGTATTTT. Encoded protein: CASSATGGLDTQYF. Filled out from reference TRBV19 and TRBJ2-3, the complete variable domain reads DGGITQSPKYLFRKEGQNVTLSCEQNLNHDAMYWYRQDPGQGLRLIYYSQIVNDFQKGDIAEGYSVSREKKESFPLTVTSAQKNPTAFYLCASSATGGLDTQYFGPGTRLTVL.

In this sample, this clone turned up once. The rearrangement joins TRBV27 to TRBJ1-1; the D is unclear. The CDR3 loop spans 13 amino acids. The V gene lost 2 bases and the J gene lost 1 base, with 5 bases spanning the gap. The V gene's germline CDR1 is MNHEY and CDR2 SMNVEV (reference sequence). CDR3 loop: CASSLRENTEAFF. The CDR3 DNA reads TGTGCCAGCAGTTTAAGGGAGAACACTGAAGCTTTCTTT.

This chain connects TRBV3-1 (or the pseudogene TRBV3-2) to TRBJ1-1, with a weak D call TRBD1 (5 bases). Trimming cost V 4 bases and J 1 base, with 10 bases left between them. CDR3 length equals 14 residues. The germline V gene encodes CDR1 LGHDT and CDR2 YNNKEL (reference sequence). CDR3 in amino acids: CASSRRTSNTEAFF. CDR3 DNA sequence: TGTGCCAGCAGCCGGCGGACATCGAACACTGAAGCTTTCTTT.